This entry lists 22 T cell receptor beta chains sequenced from one sample in a study of cytomegalovirus exposure and HLA in healthy donors. The PCR contained 60 Vbeta and 13 Jbeta primers. Sequenced by immunoSEQ multiplex PCR; TCRdb stores in-frame clones only, minus some. The table has approximately 170,000 clones, roughly four fifths seen once; the top ten hold 0.65% to 0.85%. The sequenced material came from PBMCs. The source of these receptors is a female donor in good health and CMV-seronegative.

This clone was seen once. The junction departs from germline at one end; a sequencing error may be responsible. The chain has TRBV19 and TRBJ2-6, with D possibly TRBD1 on 5 matching bases. Germline CDR1 is LNHDA and CDR2 is SQIVND (reference sequence). The CDR3 totals 16 residues. The CDR3 spells CASSMVRFSGANGLTF. DNA of the CDR3: TGTGCCAGTAGTATGGTTAGGTTCTCTGGGGCCAACGGCCTGACTTTC.

The rearrangement uses TRBV6-1 and TRBJ2-2; 8 bases map to TRBD2. This CDR3 has 16 residues. Germline V gene data show CDR1 as MNHNS and CDR2 as SASEGT. Trimming at V came to 4 bases and at J to 6 bases, leaving 10 bases not matched to a gene. The CDR3 is CASSGVRGGRSGELFF. The CDR3 DNA follows: TGTGCCAGCAGTGGGGTCCGGGGGGGCAGATCCGGGGAGCTGTTTTTT.

The genes are TRBV5-4 and TRBJ2-2; 8 bases agree with TRBD2. V shed 0 bases, J shed 5 bases, and the junction held 9 bases outside the gene matches. Germline assignment: CDR1 SGHNT and CDR2 YYREEE (reference sequence). The CDR3 is 17 residues long. The CDR3 region is CASSLAPGGPGTGELFF. The CDR3 bases are TGTGCCAGCAGCTTGGCTCCGGGGGGGCCGGGAACCGGGGAGCTGTTTTTT.

The chain is built from TRBV30 and TRBJ2-5, with a possible D match to TRBD1 (6 bases). The end of the DNA is better explained by TRBJ2-7, so the J call may be wrong. The CDR3 runs 11 residues. The germline V gene has CDR1 GTSNPN and CDR2 SVGIG (reference sequence). The CDR3 sequence: CAWTQGNEQYF. CDR3 coding DNA: TGTGCCTGGACACAGGGTAACGAGCAGTACTTC.

This chain connects TRBV5-6 to TRBJ1-2; D remains unclear. V lost 0 bases, J lost 0 bases, and 9 bases lay in between. Germline values: CDR1 SGHDT, CDR2 YYEEEE. The CDR3 has 15 residues. CDR3 sequence: CASSLGQATNYGYTF. CDR3 nucleotide sequence: TGTGCCAGCAGCTTGGGCCAGGCGACTAACTATGGCTACACCTTC.

The chain links TRBV29-1 to TRBJ1-1; the D is unclear. The V and J ends lost 7 bases and 0 bases respectively, with 15 bases between them. The CDR3 runs to 14 residues. The germline V gene encodes CDR1 SQVTM and CDR2 ANQGSEA. The DNA of the CDR3 is TGCAGCGAAACTAAAACGGTAGTGAACACTGAAGCTTTCTTT. This codes for CSETKTVVNTEAFF.

The J gene is TRBJ2-2, the V gene TRBV29-1; 10 bases fit TRBD2. From germline, CDR1 is SQVTM and CDR2 ANQGSEA. V dropped 6 bases and J dropped 3; count of bases not matched to a gene: 7. The CDR3 spans 15 residues. The CDR3 region has the DNA TGCAGCGTGTACAGCGGGAGGGTGGACACCGGGGAGCTGTTTTTT. This codes for CSVYSGRVDTGELFF.

This clone was seen a handful of times. This chain joins TRBV29-1 and TRBJ2-7; 7 positions agree with TRBD2. CDR1 and CDR2 (germline): SQVTM, ANQGSEA. Germline trimming cut 5 bases from V and 3 bases from J; bases unmatched to any gene: 7. This CDR3 spans 13 amino acids. CDR3 amino acids: CSVRGVGVYEQYF. The CDR3 coding sequence is TGCAGCGTTCGGGGGGTGGGTGTCTACGAGCAGTACTTC.

V usage is TRBV6-5 and J usage is TRBJ1-2; D gene unclear. Germline V gene sequence: CDR1 MNHEY, CDR2 SVGAGI. The CDR3 totals 15 residues. Trimming took 6 bases from V and 8 from J, leaving 22 bases between them. The CDR3, as DNA: TGTGCCAGCAGCAACCTGCCCGCCCCCTCAGGCGGCTACACCTTC. As protein: CASSNLPAPSGGYTF.

The V and J genes are TRBV5-1 and TRBJ1-4; D gene ambiguous. Germline V gene data show CDR1 as SGHRS and CDR2 as YFSETQ. The ends were cut back, 3 bases at V and 4 bases at J, with 10 bases in the middle. The CDR3 spans 14 residues. The CDR3 DNA sequence: TGCGCCAGCAGCTGGGAGGGCCGTAATGAAAAACTGTTTTTT. Protein product: CASSWEGRNEKLFF.

Only a few counts were recorded for this clone. This chain links TRBV4-1 with TRBJ2-7; 9 bases map to TRBD2. The CDR3 extends over 16 amino acids. With V trimmed by 0 bases and J by 2 bases, 5 bases remained unmatched. Germline-derived CDR1 and CDR2 are MGHRA and YSYEKL. The CDR3 DNA reads as TGCGCCAGCAGCCAAGATCCAGCGGGGGGTCCCTACGAGCAGTACTTC. It encodes CASSQDPAGGPYEQYF.

The rearrangement uses TRBV28 and TRBJ2-7, with D perhaps matching TRBD2 (5 bases). Germline assignment: CDR1 MDHEN and CDR2 SYDVKM. The CDR3 is made up of 13 amino acids. The V and J ends lost 1 base and 3 bases respectively, with 7 bases between them. The CDR3 sequence is CASSLLGGYEQYF. The CDR3 DNA follows: TGTGCCAGCAGTTTATTAGGAGGCTACGAGCAGTACTTC.

This clone appeared once. The gene calls are TRBV11-3 and TRBJ2-3, with TRBD2 identical over 9 bases. The CDR3 has 13 amino acids. The V gene end was trimmed by 8 bases and the J gene end by 5 bases; junction bases not matched to a gene: 5. Germline CDR1 is SGHNT and CDR2 is YENEEA. The chain's CDR3 is CASGGGVGDTQYF. CDR3 DNA sequence: TGTGCCAGCGGCGGGGGGGTTGGAGATACGCAGTATTTT.

This chain uses TRBV7-9 with TRBJ1-1; D not certain. Trimming shortened V by 2 bases and J by 3 bases, and 16 bases separated the two germline ends. Germline lookup yields CDR1 SEHNR and CDR2 FQNEAQ (reference sequence). This CDR3 has 16 residues. DNA for the CDR3: TGTGCCAGCAGCTTAAGGCTTAACCGGAGGGACACTGAAGCTTTCTTT. Translating it yields CASSLRLNRRDTEAFF.

The V gene is TRBV9, the J gene TRBJ2-3, with D unresolved. V was clipped by 0 bases and J by 4 bases, with 12 bases between them. The germline CDR1 and CDR2 sequences are SGDLS and YYNGEE. This CDR3 has 15 residues. CDR3 bases: TGTGCCAGCAGCGTAGTTTCCCAACAACCAGATACGCAGTATTTT. This translates into CASSVVSQQPDTQYF.

Comment on this clone: Other DNA sequences of this sample code for an identical CDR3. V usage is TRBV5-1 and J usage is TRBJ1-1; TRBD1 matches 7 bases. The CDR3 length is 15 residues. The junction had 9 bases not matched to a gene; V was cut back by 4 bases and J by 3 bases. The germline gives CDR1 SGHRS, CDR2 YFSETQ. CDR3 nucleotides: TGCGCCAGCAGCCCCTCTGGGACAGAGTACACTGAAGCTTTCTTT. It translates to CASSPSGTEYTEAFF.

This rearrangement joins TRBV5-8 to TRBJ2-6, with D unresolved. The V and J ends lost 0 bases and 0 bases respectively, with 7 bases between them. This CDR3 spans 16 amino acids. CDR1 SGHTS and CDR2 YDEGEE come from the germline V gene. The CDR3 loop reads CASSLGLVSGANVLTF. CDR3 bases: TGTGCCAGCAGCTTGGGACTTGTCTCTGGGGCCAACGTCCTGACTTTC.

The chain recombines TRBV9 with TRBJ2-7; 8 bases line up with TRBD1. Trimming cost V 4 bases and J 10 bases; bases outside gene matches: 19. CDR3 size: 16 residues. CDR1 is SGDLS and CDR2 is YYNGEE in the germline V gene. The CDR3 DNA reads as TGTGCCAGCAGCAAAATGGACAGGGTGATCCCTACGGAACAGTACTTC. This sequence encodes CASSKMDRVIPTEQYF. Drawing the rest from reference TRBV9 and TRBJ2-7, the complete variable domain is DSGVTQTPKHLITATGQRVTLRCSPRSGDLSVYWYQQSLDQGLQFLIQYYNGEERAKGNILERFSAQQFPDLHSELNLSSLELGDSALYFCASSKMDRVIPTEQYFGPGTRLTVT.

The chain links TRBV6-1 to TRBJ2-5; TRBD1 is a possible D gene (5 bases). Trimming removed 6 bases at V and 7 bases at J, with 9 bases between. Germline V CDR1 and CDR2: MNHNS, SASEGT. This CDR3 has 11 amino acids. The DNA of the CDR3 is TGTGCCAGCAGGGACCAGGGGACCCAGTACTTC. Encoded protein: CASRDQGTQYF.

This clone has a handful of counts. This sample includes further DNA sequences coding for the same CDR3. The rearrangement joins TRBV4-1 to TRBJ2-7; 8 bases match TRBD1. Trimming cost V 3 bases and J 3 bases; bases outside gene matches: 1. Looked up from germline, CDR1 is MGHRA and CDR2 is YSYEKL. CDR3 length: 13 amino acids. CDR3 residues: CASSHDRGYEQYF. CDR3 DNA sequence: TGCGCCAGCAGCCACGACAGGGGCTACGAGCAGTACTTC.

The chain links TRBV7-6 to TRBJ2-3; D is undetermined. The germline V and J ends were trimmed by 2 bases and 4 bases, with 7 bases remaining between them. In germline, CDR1 is SGHVS, CDR2 FNYEAQ. This CDR3 region has 13 residues. The CDR3 region is CASSLMTSDTQYF. The CDR3 bases are TGTGCCAGCAGCTTAATGACTTCAGATACGCAGTATTTT.

This clone appeared a single time. This sequence joins TRBV19 and TRBJ1-4; maybe TRBD1 (6 bases). CDR1 is LNHDA, CDR2 SQIVND, per germline (reference sequence). CDR3 length equals 16 residues. The V end was cut by 4 bases, the J end by 12 bases, with 24 bases between. The CDR3 DNA is TGTGCCAGTAGTAAACATCCTAGGACAGACTTTAGGGAACTGTTTTTT. Translation: CASSKHPRTDFRELFF.